This T cell receptor (beta chain) was retrieved from a study of blood T cell repertoires in COVID-19. CDR1 and CDR2 (germline): SGHTA, FQGNSA. Trimming took off 4 bases at V and 6 bases at J, with 17 bases between the two ends. This CDR3 is built from 15 residues. Per the study methods: Amplified reference gene primers provided the basis for estimating nucleated cell counts. Measured with immunoSEQ multiplex PCR; TCRdb has only the in-frame clones, and not every one. V and J calls and clone size are those listed in that table; D and trimming were worked out from the DNA. The data hold roughly 43,000 clones, with 70% to 90% observed a single time.

The specimen sequenced was peripheral blood. The chain couples TRBV7-2 to TRBJ2-3; D is possibly TRBD1 (5 bases). This sequence originates from a man in his sixties or seventies with active COVID-19. Here the CDR3 reads CASSSAVTEEDTQYF. CDR3 nucleotides: TGTGCCAGCAGCTCCGCTGTGACAGAGGAGGATACGCAGTATTTT.